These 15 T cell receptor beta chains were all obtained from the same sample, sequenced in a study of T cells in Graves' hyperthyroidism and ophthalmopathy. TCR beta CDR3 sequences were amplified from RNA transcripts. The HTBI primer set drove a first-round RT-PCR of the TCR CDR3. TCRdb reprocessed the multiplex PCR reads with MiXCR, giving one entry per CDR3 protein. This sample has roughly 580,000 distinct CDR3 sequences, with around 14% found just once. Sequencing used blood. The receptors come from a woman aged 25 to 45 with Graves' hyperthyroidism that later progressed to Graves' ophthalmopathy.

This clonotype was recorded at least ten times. In nucleotides, the CDR3 is TGTGCCATCAGTGAGTCGGTGGGGCCAGAGACCCAGTACTTC. Translating gives CAISESVGPETQYF. V usage is TRBV10-3 and J usage is TRBJ2-5, with a tentative D call TRBD1 (5 bases). The germline CDR1 and CDR2 sequences are ENHRY and SYGVKD. The CDR3 runs 14 residues. V was cut by 0 bases and J by 4 bases, with 9 bases left in between.

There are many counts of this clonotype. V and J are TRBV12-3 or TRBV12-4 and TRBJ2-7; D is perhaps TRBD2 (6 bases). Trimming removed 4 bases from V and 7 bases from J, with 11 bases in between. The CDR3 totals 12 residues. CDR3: CASSYKEGEQYF. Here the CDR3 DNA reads TGTGCCAGCAGTTACAAGGAGGGGGAGCAGTACTTC.

Written as DNA, the CDR3 is TGTGCCAGCAGTTCCCTGGGGGGCTACGAGCAGTACTTC. Translated, it gives CASSSLGGYEQYF. V gene TRBV6-2 or TRBV6-3 combines with J gene TRBJ2-7; maybe TRBD2 (6 bases). Germline-derived CDR1 and CDR2 are MNHEY and SVGEGT. V lost 4 bases and J lost 3, with 10 bases in between. The CDR3 totals 13 residues.

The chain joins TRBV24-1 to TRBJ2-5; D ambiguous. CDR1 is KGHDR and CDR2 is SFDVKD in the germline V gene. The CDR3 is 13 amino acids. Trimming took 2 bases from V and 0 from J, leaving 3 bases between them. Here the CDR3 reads CATSDSHQETQYF. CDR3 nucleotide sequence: TGTGCCACCAGTGATTCGCACCAAGAGACCCAGTACTTC.

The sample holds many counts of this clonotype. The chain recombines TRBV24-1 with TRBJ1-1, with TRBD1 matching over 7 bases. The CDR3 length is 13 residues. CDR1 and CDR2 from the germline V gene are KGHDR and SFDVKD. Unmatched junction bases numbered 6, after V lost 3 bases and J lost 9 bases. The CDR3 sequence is CATSDPGTAQAFF. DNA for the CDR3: TGTGCCACCAGTGATCCTGGGACAGCACAAGCTTTCTTT.

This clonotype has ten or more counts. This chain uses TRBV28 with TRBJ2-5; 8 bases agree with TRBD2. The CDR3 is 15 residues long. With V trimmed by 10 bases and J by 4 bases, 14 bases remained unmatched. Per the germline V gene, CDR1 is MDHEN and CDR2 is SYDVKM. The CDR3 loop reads CAIYQGGRRRETQYF. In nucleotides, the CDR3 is TGTGCCATTTACCAGGGCGGGAGGAGAAGAGAGACCCAGTACTTC. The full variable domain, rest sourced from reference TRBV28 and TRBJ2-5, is DVKVTQSSRYLVKRTGEKVFLECVQDMDHENMFWYRQDPGLGLRLIYFSYDVKMKEKGDIPEGYSVSREKKERFSLILESASTNQTSMYLCAIYQGGRRRETQYFGPGTRLLVL.

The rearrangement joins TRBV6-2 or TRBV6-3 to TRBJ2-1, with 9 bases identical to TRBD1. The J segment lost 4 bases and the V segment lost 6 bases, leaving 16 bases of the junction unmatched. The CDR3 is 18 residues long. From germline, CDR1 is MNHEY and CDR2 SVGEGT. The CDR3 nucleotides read TGTGCCAGCAGCCGAATTTCTCCAAGGACAGGGGTTTACAATGAGCAGTTCTTC. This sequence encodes CASSRISPRTGVYNEQFF.

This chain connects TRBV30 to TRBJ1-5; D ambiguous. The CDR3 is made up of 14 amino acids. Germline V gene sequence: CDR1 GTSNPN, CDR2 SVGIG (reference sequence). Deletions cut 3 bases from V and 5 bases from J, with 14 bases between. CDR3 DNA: TGTGCCTGGAGGCGCCCCGGGAGCGATCAGCCCCAGCATTTT. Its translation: CAWRRPGSDQPQHF.

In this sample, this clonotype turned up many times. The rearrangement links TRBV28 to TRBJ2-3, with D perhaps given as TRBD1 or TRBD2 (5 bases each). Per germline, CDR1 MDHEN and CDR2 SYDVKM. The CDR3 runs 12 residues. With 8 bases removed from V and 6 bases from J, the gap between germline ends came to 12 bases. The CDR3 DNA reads TGTGCCAGCTGTGGGGGAGTGGATACGCAGTATTTT. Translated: CASCGGVDTQYF.

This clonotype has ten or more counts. CDR3 in amino acids: CASSPGQGETNEKLFF. In nucleotides, the CDR3 is TGTGCCAGCAGCCCAGGACAGGGCGAAACTAATGAAAAACTGTTTTTT. The chain links TRBV12-3 or TRBV12-4 to TRBJ1-4; the match to TRBD1 covers 8 bases. The CDR3 contains 16 residues. V shed 6 bases, J shed 1 base, and the junction held 7 bases outside the gene matches.

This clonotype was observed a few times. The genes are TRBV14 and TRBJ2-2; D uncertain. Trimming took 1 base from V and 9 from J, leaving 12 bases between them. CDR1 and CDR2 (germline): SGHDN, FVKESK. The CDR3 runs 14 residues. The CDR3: CASSQVERARELFF. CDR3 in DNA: TGTGCCAGCAGCCAAGTTGAACGGGCCCGGGAGCTGTTTTTT.

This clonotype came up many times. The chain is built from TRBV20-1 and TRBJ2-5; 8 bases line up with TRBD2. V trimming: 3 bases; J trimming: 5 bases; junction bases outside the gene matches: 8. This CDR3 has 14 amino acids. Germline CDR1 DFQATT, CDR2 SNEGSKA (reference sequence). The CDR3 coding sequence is TGCAGTGCTAGCGGGAGGGCCATGTTGGAGACCCAGTACTTC. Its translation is CSASGRAMLETQYF.

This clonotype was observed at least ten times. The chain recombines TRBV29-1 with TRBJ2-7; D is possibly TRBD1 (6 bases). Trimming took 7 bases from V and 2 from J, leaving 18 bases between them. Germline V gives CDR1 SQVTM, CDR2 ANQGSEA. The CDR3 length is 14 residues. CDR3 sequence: CSGTNGQGTYEQYF. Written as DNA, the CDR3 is TGCAGCGGGACCAACGGGCAGGGGACCTACGAGCAGTACTTC.

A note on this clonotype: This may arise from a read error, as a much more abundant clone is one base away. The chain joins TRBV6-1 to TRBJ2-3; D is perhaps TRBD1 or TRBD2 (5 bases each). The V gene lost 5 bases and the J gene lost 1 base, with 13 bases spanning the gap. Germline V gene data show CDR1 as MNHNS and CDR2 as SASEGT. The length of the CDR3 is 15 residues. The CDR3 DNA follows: TGTGCCAGCAGTAAGATCCGGGGACGCACAGATACGCAGTATTTT. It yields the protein CASSKIRGRTDTQYF.

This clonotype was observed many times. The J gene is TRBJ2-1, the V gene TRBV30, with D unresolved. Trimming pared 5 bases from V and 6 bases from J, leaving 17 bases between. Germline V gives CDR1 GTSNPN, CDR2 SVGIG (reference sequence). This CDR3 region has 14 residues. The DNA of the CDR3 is TGTGCCTGGGATTATGGAAGAGTACCCAATGAGCAGTTCTTC. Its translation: CAWDYGRVPNEQFF.